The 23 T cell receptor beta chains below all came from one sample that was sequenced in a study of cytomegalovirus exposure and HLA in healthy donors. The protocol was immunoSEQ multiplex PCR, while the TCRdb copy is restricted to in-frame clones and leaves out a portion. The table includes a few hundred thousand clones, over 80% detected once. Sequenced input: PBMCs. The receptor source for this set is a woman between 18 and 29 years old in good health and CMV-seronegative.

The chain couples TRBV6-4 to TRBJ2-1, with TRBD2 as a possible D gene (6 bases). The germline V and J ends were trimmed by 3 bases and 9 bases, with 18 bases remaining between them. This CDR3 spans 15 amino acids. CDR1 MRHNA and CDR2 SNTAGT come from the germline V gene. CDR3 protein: CASSDRLGGEAEQFF. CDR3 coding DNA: TGTGCCAGCAGTGATCGTTTGGGGGGAGAAGCTGAGCAGTTCTTC.

CDR3 DNA sequence: TGCGCCAGCAGTGCAAGCGGGAGGGCCATCTACGAGCAGTACTTC. Amino acids: CASSASGRAIYEQYF. The chain employs TRBV10-1 and TRBJ2-7; 10 bases line up with TRBD2. V shed 4 bases and J 3 bases; nucleotides not matched to a gene: 6. The V gene's germline CDR1 is WNHNN and CDR2 SYGVQD (reference sequence). The CDR3 runs to 15 residues.

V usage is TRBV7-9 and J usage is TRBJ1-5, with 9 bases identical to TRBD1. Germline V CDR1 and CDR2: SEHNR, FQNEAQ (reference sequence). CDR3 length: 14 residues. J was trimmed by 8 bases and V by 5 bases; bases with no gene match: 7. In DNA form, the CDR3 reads TGTGCCAGCAGCGTCGACAGGGGGACCGAGCCCCAGCATTTT. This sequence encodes CASSVDRGTEPQHF.

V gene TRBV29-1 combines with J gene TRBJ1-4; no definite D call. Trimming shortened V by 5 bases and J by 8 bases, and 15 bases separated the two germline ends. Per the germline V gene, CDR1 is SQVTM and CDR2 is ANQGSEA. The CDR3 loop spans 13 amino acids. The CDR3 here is CSVTDTLTEKLFF. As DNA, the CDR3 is TGCAGCGTTACCGACACCCTGACGGAAAAACTGTTTTTT.

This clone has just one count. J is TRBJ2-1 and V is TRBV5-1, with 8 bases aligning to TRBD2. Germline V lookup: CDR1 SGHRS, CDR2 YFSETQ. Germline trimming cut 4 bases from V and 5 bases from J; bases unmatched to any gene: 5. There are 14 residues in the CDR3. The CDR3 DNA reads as TGCGCCAGCAGCAGCAGCGGGGGCCACAATGAGCAGTTCTTC. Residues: CASSSSGGHNEQFF.

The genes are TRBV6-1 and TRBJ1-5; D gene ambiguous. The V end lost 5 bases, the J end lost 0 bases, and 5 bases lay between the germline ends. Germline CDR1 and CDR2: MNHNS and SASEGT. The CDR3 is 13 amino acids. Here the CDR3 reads CASSQNSNQPQHF. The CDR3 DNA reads TGTGCCAGCAGTCAAAATAGCAATCAGCCCCAGCATTTT.

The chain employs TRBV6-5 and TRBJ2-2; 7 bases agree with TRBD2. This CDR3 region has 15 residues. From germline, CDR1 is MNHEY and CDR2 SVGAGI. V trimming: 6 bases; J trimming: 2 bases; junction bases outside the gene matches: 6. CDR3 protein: CASRRGSVNTGELFF. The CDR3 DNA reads TGTGCCAGCAGGCGGGGGTCGGTTAACACCGGGGAGCTGTTTTTT.

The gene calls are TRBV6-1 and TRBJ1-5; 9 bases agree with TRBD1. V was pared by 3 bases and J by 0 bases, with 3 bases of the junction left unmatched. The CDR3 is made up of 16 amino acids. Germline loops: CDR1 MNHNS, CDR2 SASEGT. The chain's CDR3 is CASSDTGGYSNQPQHF. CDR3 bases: TGTGCCAGCAGTGACACAGGGGGCTATAGCAATCAGCCCCAGCATTTT.

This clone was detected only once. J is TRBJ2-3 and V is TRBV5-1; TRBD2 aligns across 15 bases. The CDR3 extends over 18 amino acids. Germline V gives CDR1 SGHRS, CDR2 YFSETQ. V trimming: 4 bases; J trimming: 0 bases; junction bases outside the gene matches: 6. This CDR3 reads CASSEGLAGGTSTDTQYF. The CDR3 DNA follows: TGCGCCAGCAGCGAGGGACTAGCGGGAGGAACTAGCACAGATACGCAGTATTTT.

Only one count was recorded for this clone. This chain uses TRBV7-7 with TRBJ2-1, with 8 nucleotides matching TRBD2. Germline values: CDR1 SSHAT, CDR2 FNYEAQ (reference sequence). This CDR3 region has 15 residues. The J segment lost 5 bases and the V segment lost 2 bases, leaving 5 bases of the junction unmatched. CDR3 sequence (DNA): TGTGCCAGCAGCTTATTAAGCGGGAGAAACAATGAGCAGTTCTTC. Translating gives CASSLLSGRNNEQFF.

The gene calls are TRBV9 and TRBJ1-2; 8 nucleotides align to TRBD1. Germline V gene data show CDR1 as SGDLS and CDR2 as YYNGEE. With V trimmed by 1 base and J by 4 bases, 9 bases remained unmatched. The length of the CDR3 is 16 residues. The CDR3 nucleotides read TGTGCCAGCAGCGTAAGGGGACAGGCCTTGGGCTATGGCTACACCTTC. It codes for CASSVRGQALGYGYTF.

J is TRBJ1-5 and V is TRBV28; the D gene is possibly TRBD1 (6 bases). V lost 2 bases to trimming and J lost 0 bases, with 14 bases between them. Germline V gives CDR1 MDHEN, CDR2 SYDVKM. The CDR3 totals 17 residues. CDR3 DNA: TGTGCCAGCAGTTTAAGGGGGGGGATATATAGCAATCAGCCCCAGCATTTT. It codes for CASSLRGGIYSNQPQHF. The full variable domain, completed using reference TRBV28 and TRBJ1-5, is DVKVTQSSRYLVKRTGEKVFLECVQDMDHENMFWYRQDPGLGLRLIYFSYDVKMKEKGDIPEGYSVSREKKERFSLILESASTNQTSMYLCASSLRGGIYSNQPQHFGDGTRLSIL.

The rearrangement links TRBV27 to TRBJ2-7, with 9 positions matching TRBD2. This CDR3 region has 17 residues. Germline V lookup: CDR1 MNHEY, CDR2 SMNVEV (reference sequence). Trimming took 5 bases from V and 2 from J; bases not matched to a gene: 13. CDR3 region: CASSPRRGREGTYEQYF. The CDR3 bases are TGTGCCAGCAGTCCCCGACGGGGGCGGGAGGGTACCTACGAGCAGTACTTC.

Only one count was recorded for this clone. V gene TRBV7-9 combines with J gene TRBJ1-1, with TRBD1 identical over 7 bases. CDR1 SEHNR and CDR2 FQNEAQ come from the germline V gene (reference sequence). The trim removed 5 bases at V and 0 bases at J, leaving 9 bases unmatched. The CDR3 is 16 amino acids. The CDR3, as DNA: TGTGCCAGCAGCGCCGACAGGGAAACGATGAACACTGAAGCTTTCTTT. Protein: CASSADRETMNTEAFF.

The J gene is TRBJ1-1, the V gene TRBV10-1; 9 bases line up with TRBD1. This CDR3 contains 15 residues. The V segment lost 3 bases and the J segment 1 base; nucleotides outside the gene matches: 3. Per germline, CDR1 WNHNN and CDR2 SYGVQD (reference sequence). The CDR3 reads CASSDPGQGNTEAFF. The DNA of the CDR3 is TGCGCCAGCAGTGACCCGGGACAGGGGAACACTGAAGCTTTCTTT.

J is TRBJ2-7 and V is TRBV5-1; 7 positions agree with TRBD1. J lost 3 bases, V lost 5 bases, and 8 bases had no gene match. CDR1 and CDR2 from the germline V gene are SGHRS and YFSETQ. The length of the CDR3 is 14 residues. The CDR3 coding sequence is TGCGCCAGCAGTTCCACAGGGGCCATCTACGAGCAGTACTTC. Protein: CASSSTGAIYEQYF.

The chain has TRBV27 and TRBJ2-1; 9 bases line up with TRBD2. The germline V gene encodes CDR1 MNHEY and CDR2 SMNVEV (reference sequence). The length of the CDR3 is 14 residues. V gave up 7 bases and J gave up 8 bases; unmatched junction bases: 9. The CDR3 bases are TGTGCCAGCACCCGGATAGCGGGAGCACATGAGCAGTTCTTC. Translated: CASTRIAGAHEQFF.

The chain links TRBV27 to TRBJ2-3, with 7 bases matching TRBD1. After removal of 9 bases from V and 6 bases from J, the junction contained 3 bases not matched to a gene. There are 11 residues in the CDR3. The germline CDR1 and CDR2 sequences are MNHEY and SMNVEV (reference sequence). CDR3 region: CASNRGDTQYF. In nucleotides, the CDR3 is TGTGCCAGTAACAGGGGCGATACGCAGTATTTT.

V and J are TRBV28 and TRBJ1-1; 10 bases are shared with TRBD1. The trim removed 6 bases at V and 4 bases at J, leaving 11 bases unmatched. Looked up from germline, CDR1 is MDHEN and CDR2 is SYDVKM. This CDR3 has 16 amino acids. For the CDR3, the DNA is TGTGCCAGCAGCCGGGACAGGGGAGGGAAAGGCACTGAAGCTTTCTTT. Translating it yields CASSRDRGGKGTEAFF.

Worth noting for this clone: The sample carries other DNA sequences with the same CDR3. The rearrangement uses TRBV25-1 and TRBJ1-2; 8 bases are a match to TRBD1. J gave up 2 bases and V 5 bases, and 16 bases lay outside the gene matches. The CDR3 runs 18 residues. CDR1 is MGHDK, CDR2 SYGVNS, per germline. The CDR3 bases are TGTGCCAGCAGTTCTACGAATGGACAGGGAAAAGCAAACTATGGCTACACCTTC. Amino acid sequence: CASSSTNGQGKANYGYTF.

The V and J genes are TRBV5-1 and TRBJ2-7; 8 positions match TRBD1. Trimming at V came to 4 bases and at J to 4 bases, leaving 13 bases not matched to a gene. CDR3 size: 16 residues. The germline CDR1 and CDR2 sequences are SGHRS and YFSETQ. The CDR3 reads CASSPMGGQATYEQYF. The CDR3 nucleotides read TGCGCCAGCAGCCCCATGGGGGGACAGGCGACGTACGAGCAGTACTTC.

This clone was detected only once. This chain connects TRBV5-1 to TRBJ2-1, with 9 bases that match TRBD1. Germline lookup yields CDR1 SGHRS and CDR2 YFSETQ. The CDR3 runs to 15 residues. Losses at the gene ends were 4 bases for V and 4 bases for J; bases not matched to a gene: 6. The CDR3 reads CASSTGQGLYNEQFF. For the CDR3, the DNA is TGCGCCAGCAGCACGGGACAGGGCCTTTACAATGAGCAGTTCTTC.

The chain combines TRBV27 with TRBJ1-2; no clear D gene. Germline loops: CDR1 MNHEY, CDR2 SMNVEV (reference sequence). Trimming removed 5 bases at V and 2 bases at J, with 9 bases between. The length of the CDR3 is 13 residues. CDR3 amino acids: CASSTEENYGYTF. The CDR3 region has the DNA TGTGCCAGCAGTACGGAGGAGAACTATGGCTACACCTTC.